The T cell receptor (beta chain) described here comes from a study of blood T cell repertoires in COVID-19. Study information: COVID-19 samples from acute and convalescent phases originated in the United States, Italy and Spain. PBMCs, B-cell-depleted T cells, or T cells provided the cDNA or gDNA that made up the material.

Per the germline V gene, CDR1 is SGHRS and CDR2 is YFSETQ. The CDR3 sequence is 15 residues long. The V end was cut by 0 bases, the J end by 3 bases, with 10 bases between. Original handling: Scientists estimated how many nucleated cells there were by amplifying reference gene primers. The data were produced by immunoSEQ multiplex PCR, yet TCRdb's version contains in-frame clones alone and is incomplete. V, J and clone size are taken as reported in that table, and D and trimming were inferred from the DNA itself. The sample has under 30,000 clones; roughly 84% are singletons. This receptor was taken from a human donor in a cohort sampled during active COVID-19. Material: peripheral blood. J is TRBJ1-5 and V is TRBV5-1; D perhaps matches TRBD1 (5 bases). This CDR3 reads CASSLAGGPNQPQHF. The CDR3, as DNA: TGCGCCAGCAGCTTGGCCGGGGGTCCCAATCAGCCCCAGCATTTT.